Detailed here is one TCR beta chain. This clone's antigen is unknown. No much larger clone exists at a distance of one base, and base qualities are not known. At one collaborating source in Seattle, patients were enrolled during active infection and were followed longitudinally through the course of disease. The collaborating institutions used their own protocols to collect whole blood in K2EDTA tubes. Collaborator samples were shipped for TCRbeta analysis as frozen whole blood, isolated PBMCs, or DNA extracted from either sample type. TCRbeta CDR3 regions were amplified from genomic DNA using the immunoSEQ Assay, a bias-controlled multiplex PCR. Regarding the original processing steps: The number of nucleated cells in each sample was estimated from the amplification of reference gene primers within the assay. To quantify the absolute abundance of each unique TCRbeta CDR3 rearrangement, sequence reads were collapsed and filtered. For each sample, productive Simpson clonality was calculated as the square root of Simpson's diversity index across productive rearrangements. TCRdb provides this immuneACCESS table in a form limited to in-frame rearrangements. Some clones are lacking; in checked studies, under half of them reflect an unresolved V gene, and why the rest are absent is not known. V, J and clone size are taken as reported in that table, and D and trimming were inferred from the DNA itself. The table for this sample lists about 94,000 clones; roughly 70% of them were counted only once. Jointly, the top ten make up 3.9% of the sample.

This sample stems from a study of blood T cell repertoires in COVID-19 (TCRdb year 2020). Broadly, across the study: Samples from collaborators originated in the United States, Italy and Spain and spanned both the acute and convalescent phases of COVID-19. The material from the prospective study consisted of cDNA or gDNA derived from T cells, B-cell-depleted T cells, or PBMCs. Subjects who had been exposed to COVID-19, were actively infected with it, or had recovered from it provided the deeply sampled blood TCRbeta repertoires that made up the dataset. The repertoires were released in a freely available public database intended as a resource for research on the immune response to SARS-CoV-2. The samples were drawn from two sources: the first 160 participants of the ongoing ImmuneRACE study, and over 950 subjects contributed by 6 global collaborators. A de-identified subject ID, COVID-19 status, age in years and sex were almost always included in the sample metadata. Where HLA class I and class II types were available, the types were taken from metadata supplied by the sample provider, not from assay-based typing.

From cysteine to phenylalanine, the CDR3 is 15 amino acids long. Only CDR3 DNA is held: 45 bases, read in frame from base 1. The germline V gene yields SGHTA for CDR1 and FQGNSA for CDR2. The V and J ends are trimmed by 3 bases and 7 bases, leaving 19 bases between them. The full study reports these points: How much clinical and demographic metadata was included differed by source and by participant, and the metadata was provided uncurated.

The sample was peripheral blood. The clonotype was recovered from a man between 65 and 80 years old with COVID-19, enrolled during active disease. The V and J genes are TRBV7-2 and TRBJ2-7; TRBD2 is a weak D gene call, 6 bases matching. The CDR3 protein: CASSFRSGAPGEQYF. Read as DNA, the sequence is TGTGCCAGCAGCTTCCGGTCGGGAGCTCCGGGGGAGCAGTACTTC.